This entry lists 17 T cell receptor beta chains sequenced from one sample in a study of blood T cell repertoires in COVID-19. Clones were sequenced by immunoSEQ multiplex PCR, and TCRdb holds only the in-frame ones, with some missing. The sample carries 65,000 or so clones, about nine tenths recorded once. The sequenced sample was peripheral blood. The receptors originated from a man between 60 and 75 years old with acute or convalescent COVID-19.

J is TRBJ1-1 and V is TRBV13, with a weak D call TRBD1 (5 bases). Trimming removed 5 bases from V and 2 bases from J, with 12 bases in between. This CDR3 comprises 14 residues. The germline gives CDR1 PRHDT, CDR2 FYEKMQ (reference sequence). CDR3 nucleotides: TGTGCCAGCAGCCTCCAGGGTAGAAACACTGAAGCTTTCTTT. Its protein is CASSLQGRNTEAFF.

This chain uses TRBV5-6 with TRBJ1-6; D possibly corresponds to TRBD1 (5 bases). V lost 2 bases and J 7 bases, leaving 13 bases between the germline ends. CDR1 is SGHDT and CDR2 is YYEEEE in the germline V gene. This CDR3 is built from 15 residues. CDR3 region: CASSLGRAPNSPLHF. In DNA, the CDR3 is TGTGCCAGCAGCTTAGGCAGGGCCCCCAATTCACCCCTCCACTTT. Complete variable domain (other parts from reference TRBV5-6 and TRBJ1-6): DAGVTQSPTHLIKTRGQQVTLRCSPKSGHDTVSWYQQALGQGPQFIFQYYEEEERQRGNFPDRFSGHQFPNYSSELNVNALLLGDSALYLCASSLGRAPNSPLHFGNGTRLTVT.

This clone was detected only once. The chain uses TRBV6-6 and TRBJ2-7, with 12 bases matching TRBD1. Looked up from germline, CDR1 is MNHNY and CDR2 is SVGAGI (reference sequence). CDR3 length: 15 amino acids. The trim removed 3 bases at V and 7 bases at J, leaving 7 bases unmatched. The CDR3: CASSYLGTGGLEQYF. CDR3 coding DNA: TGTGCCAGCAGTTATTTAGGGACAGGGGGCTTAGAGCAGTACTTC.

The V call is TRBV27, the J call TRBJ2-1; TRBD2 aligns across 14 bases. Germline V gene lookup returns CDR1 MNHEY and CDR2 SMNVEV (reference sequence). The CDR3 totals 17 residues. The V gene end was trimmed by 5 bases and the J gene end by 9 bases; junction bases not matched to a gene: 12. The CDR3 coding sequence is TGTGCCAGCAGTGTACTGACTAGCGGGGGGGCCTCGGGTGAGCAGTTCTTC. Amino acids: CASSVLTSGGASGEQFF.

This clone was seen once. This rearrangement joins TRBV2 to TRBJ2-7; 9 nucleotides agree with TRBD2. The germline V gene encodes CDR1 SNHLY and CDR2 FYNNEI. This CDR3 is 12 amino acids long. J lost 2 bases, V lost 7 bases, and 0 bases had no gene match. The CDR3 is CASTSGAYEQYF. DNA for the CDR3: TGTGCCAGCACTAGCGGGGCCTACGAGCAGTACTTC.

CDR3 protein: CASSPTGQELFF. The CDR3 nucleotides are TGTGCCAGCAGCCCGACAGGGCAGGAGCTGTTTTTT. The chain carries TRBV14 and TRBJ2-2; 7 bases fit TRBD1. The V segment lost 4 bases and the J segment 10 bases; nucleotides outside the gene matches: 3. Germline V lookup: CDR1 SGHDN, CDR2 FVKESK. This CDR3 has 12 amino acids.

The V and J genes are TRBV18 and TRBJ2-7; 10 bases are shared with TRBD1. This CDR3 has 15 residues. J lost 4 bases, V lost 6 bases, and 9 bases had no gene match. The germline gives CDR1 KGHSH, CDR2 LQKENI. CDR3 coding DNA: TGTGCCAGCTCGTCGGGACAGGGGAACTTGTACGAGCAGTACTTC. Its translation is CASSSGQGNLYEQYF. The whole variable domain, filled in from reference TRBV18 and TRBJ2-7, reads NAGVMQNPRHLVRRRGQEARLRCSPMKGHSHVYWYRQLPEEGLKFMVYLQKENIIDESGMPKERFSAEFPKEGPSILRIQQVVRGDSAAYFCASSSGQGNLYEQYFGPGTRLTVT.

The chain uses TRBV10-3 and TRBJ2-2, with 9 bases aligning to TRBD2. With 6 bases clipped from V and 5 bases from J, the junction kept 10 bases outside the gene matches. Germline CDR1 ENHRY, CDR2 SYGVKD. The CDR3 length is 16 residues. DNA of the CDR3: TGTGCCATCAGGATGGCGAGCGGGGGGCAAACCGGGGAGCTGTTTTTT. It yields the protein CAIRMASGGQTGELFF.

Written as DNA, the CDR3 is TGCGCCAGCACCTTCGGGACTAGTCGTACCTATGAGCAGTTCTTC. Amino acids: CASTFGTSRTYEQFF. V usage is TRBV5-1 and J usage is TRBJ2-1; 8 bases align to TRBD2. This CDR3 is 15 amino acids long. Germline V gives CDR1 SGHRS, CDR2 YFSETQ. V was pared by 6 bases and J by 8 bases, with 13 bases of the junction left unmatched.

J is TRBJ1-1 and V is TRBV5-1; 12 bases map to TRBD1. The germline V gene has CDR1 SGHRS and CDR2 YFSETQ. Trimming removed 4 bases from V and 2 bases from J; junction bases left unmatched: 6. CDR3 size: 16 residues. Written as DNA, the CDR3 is TGCGCCAGCAGCCGGGGACAGGGGGCGGTTAACACTGAAGCTTTCTTT. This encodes CASSRGQGAVNTEAFF.

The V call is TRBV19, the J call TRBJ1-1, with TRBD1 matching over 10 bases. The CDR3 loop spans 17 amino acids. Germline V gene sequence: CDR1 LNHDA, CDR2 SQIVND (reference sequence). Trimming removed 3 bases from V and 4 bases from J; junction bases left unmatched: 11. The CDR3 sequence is CASSIPGQGRRGTEAFF. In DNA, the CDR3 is TGTGCCAGTAGTATTCCGGGACAGGGGAGAAGAGGCACTGAAGCTTTCTTT.

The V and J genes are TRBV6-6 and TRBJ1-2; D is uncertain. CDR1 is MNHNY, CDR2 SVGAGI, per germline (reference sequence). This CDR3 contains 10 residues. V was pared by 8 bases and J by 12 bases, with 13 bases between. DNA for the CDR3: TGTGCCAGCGGAGGGCTTGTAGACACCTTC. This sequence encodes CASGGLVDTF.

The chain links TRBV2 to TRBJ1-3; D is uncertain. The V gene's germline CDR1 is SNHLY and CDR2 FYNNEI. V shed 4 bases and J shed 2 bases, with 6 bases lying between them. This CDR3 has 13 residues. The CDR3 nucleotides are TGTGCCAGCAGTGTGAGGGCTGGAAACACCATATATTTT. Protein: CASSVRAGNTIYF.

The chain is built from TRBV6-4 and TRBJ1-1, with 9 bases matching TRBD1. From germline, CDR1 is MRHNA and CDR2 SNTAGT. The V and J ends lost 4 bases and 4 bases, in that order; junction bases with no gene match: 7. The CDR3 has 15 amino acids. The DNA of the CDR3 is TGTGCCAGCAGTGCGGGACAGGGTTTGGGCACTGAAGCTTTCTTT. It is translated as CASSAGQGLGTEAFF.

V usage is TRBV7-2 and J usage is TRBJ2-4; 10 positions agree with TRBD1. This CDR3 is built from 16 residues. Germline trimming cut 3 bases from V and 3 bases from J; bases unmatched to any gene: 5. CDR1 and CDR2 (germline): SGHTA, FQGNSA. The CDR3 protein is CASSFPGTGDKNIQYF. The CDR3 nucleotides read TGTGCCAGCAGCTTTCCCGGGACAGGGGACAAAAACATTCAGTACTTC.

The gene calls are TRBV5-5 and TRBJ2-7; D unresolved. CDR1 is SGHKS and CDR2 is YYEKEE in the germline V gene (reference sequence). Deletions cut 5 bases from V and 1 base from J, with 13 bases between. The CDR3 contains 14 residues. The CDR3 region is CASSPVGTSYEQYF. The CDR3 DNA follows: TGTGCCAGCAGTCCGGTGGGCACATCCTACGAGCAGTACTTC.

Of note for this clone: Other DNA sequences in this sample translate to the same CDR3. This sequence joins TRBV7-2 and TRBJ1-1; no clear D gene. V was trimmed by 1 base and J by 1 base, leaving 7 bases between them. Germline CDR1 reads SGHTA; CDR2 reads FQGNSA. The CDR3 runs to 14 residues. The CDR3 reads CASSLGGSNTEAFF. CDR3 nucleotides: TGTGCCAGCAGCTTAGGAGGATCGAACACTGAAGCTTTCTTT.